This entry features one TCR beta chain sequence. The entry originates in a study of shared T cell receptors in the human thymus. The CDR3 loop spans 16 amino acids. Germline trimming cut 1 base from V and 1 base from J; bases unmatched to any gene: 5. CDR1 and CDR2 from the germline V gene are MNHEY and SVGAGI. Some clones are missing from TCRdb's copy, which holds only in-frame ones; the method was immunoSEQ multiplex PCR. The repertoire holds hundreds of thousands of clones, with around 87% as singletons. These same data were also listed under a study on human thymus T cells. This second study says: The thymus was resected at corrective cardiac surgery. Use of V and J genes seemed skewed within the thymic and blood repertoires. Highly overlapping thymic repertoires among unrelated individuals were reported in related research.

This TCR derives from a boy under two years old with a congenital heart defect. The genes are TRBV6-5 and TRBJ1-1; 8 bases agree with TRBD1. Sequenced material: thymocytes. CDR3 amino acids: CASSYFDDRGNTEAFF. The CDR3 DNA is TGTGCCAGCAGTTACTTCGACGACAGGGGGAACACTGAAGCTTTCTTT.